The clone carrying this TCR beta chain has more than one count but fewer than ten. Germline V lookup: CDR1 MDHEN, CDR2 SYDVKM. CDR3 length equals 14 residues. The V and J ends lost 4 bases and 9 bases, in that order; junction bases with no gene match: 9. The record originates from a study of T cell repertoires in cytomegalovirus infection. TCRdb re-called the reads through MiXCR, storing one row per CDR3 protein. The sample contains 310,000 or so distinct CDR3 sequences, roughly a sixth of which appear only once. The chain carries TRBV28 and TRBJ1-5; 7 nucleotides agree with TRBD1. The receptor comes from a human donor in good health (CMV status not recorded). Some clones in this sample may be carry-over from other donors' samples. The sequencing input was PBMCs. CDR3: CASSSGQRDRPQHF. In DNA, the CDR3 is TGTGCCAGCAGTTCGGGACAGAGGGACAGGCCCCAGCATTTT. Full variable domain (rest looked up from reference TRBV28 and TRBJ1-5): DVKVTQSSRYLVKRTGEKVFLECVQDMDHENMFWYRQDPGLGLRLIYFSYDVKMKEKGDIPEGYSVSREKKERFSLILESASTNQTSMYLCASSSGQRDRPQHFGDGTRLSIL.